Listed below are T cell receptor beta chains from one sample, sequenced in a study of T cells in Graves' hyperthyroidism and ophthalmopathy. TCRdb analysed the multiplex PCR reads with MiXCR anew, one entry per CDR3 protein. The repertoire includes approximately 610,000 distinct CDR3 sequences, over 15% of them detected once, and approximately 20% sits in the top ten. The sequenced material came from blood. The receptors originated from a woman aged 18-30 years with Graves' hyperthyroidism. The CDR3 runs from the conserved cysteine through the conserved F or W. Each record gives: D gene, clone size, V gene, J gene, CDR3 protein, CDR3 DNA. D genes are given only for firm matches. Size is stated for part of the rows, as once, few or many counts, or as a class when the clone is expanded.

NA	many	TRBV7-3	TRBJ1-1	CASSPGTNTEAFF	TGTGCCAGCAGCCCAGGGACGAACACTGAAGCTTTCTTT
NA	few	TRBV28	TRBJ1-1	CASRGGRAEAFF	TGTGCTTCGAGGGGGGGCCGGGCTGAAGCTTTCTTT
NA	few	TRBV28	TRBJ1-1	CASSLPTGGEAFF	TGTGCCAGCAGTTTACCTACAGGAGGTGAAGCTTTCTTT
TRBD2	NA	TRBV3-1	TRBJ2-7	CASSQDVWLAGEFGQYF	TGTGCCAGCAGCCAAGATGTGTGGCTAGCGGGAGAGTTTGGGCAGTACTTC
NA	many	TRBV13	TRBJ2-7	CASSLGNGAYEQYF	TGTGCCAGCAGCTTAGGCAATGGGGCCTACGAGCAGTACTTC
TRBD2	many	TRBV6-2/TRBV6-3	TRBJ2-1	CASSPPVTILAEFLNEQFF	TGTGCCAGCAGTCCTCCAGTTACCATACTAGCGGAGTTCCTCAATGAGCAGTTCTTC
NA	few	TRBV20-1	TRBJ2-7	CSASGLLYEQYF	TGCAGTGCTAGTGGGCTGCTCTACGAGCAGTACTTC
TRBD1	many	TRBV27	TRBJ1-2	CASSGQGEAGYTF	TGTGCCAGCAGCGGACAGGGGGAGGCTGGCTACACCTTC
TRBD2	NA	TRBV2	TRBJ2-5	CASSEGGVGTQYF	TGTGCCAGCAGTGAGGGGGGGGTAGGGACCCAGTACTTC
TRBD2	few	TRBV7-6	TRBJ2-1	CASSSPRSAGDEQFF	TGTGCCAGCAGCTCCCCAAGGTCTGCGGGGGATGAGCAGTTCTTC
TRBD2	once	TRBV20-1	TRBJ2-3	CSAPSGGASTDTQYF	TGCAGTGCTCCTAGCGGGGGTGCTAGCACAGATACGCAGTATTTT
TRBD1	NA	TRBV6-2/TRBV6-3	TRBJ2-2	CASSPRDRGATGELFF	TGTGCCAGCAGTCCCCGGGACAGGGGTGCCACCGGGGAGCTGTTTTTT
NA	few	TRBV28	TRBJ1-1	CASSQGKSEAFF	TGTGCCAGCTCTCAGGGGAAATCTGAAGCTTTCTTT
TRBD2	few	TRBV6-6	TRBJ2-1	CASSYSATSGLNEQFF	TGTGCCAGCAGTTACTCGGCGACTAGCGGGCTTAATGAGCAGTTCTTC
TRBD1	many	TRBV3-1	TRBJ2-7	CASSQGQGASLEQYF	TGTGCCAGCAGCCAGGGACAGGGGGCCTCCCTGGAGCAGTACTTC
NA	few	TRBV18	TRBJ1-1	CASSDAGRSEAFF	TGTGCCAGCTCCGACGCGGGGAGGTCTGAAGCTTTCTTT
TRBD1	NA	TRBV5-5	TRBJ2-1	CASRPGQGWYNEQFF	TGTGCCAGCAGACCGGGACAGGGGTGGTACAATGAGCAGTTCTTC
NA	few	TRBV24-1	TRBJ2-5	CATSAGGFQETQYF	TGTGCCACCAGTGCTGGGGGATTTCAAGAGACCCAGTACTTC